This T cell receptor beta chain was observed in a study of spatial heterogeneity in lung cancer. Study context: Sequencing consistently turned up more beta-chain sequences than alpha-chain sequences. The average count in raw reads for each unique TCR and UMI combination exceeded 9.5 appearances. Whole-study results and caveats: TCRs found ubiquitously expanded in tumor appeared in blood more at resection than at follow-up.

This clonotype was observed a handful of times. What it binds is not known. A unique molecular identifier was carried by every single TCR cDNA molecule. TCRdb re-derived calls from the 5' RACE reads in MiXCR, one entry per CDR3 protein. The table includes 60,000 to 80,000 distinct CDR3 sequences, approximately 12% detected once. Sample time point: sample taken at primary tumor resection. No cells were sorted before sequencing. The whole RNA sequenced was extracted from tumor, nontumor lung or frozen PBMC. The ends lost 4 bases at V and 7 bases at J; junction bases unmatched: 17. CDR3 size: 18 residues. In germline, CDR1 is DFQATT, CDR2 SNEGSKA (reference sequence).

The source of this sequence is a male donor with early-stage non-small cell lung cancer. This sequence joins TRBV20-1 and TRBJ2-1; 12 bases match TRBD2. Sample: PBMCs, taken at surgery. The DNA of the CDR3 is TGCAGTGCTATTTTTCGGGGACTAGGCACTAGCGGGAGGAATGAGCAGTTCTTC. Residues: CSAIFRGLGTSGRNEQFF.